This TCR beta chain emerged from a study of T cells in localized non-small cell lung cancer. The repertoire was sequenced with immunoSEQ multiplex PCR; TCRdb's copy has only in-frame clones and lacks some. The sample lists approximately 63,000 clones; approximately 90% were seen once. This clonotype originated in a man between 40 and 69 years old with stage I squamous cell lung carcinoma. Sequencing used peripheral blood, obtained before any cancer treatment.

The CDR3 here is CASSLASGSYNEQFF. In DNA, the CDR3 is TGCGCCAGCAGCTTGGCTAGCGGGTCTTACAATGAGCAGTTCTTC. The chain couples TRBV5-1 to TRBJ2-1; 8 bases fit TRBD2. The V and J ends lost 0 bases and 4 bases, in that order; junction bases with no gene match: 3. The CDR3 totals 15 residues. The germline CDR1 and CDR2 sequences are SGHRS and YFSETQ.